This T cell receptor beta chain stems from a study of blood T cell repertoires in COVID-19 (dated by TCRdb to about 2020). General notes on the study: The collaborator samples originated in the United States, Italy and Spain and spanned the acute and convalescent phases of COVID-19. The material from the prospective study consisted of cDNA or gDNA derived from T cells, B-cell-depleted T cells, or PBMCs. A de-identified subject ID, COVID-19 status, age in years and sex were almost always included in the sample metadata. Where available, HLA class I and class II types were obtained from metadata supplied by the sample provider rather than from assay-based typing. The samples were drawn from two sources: the first 160 participants of the ongoing ImmuneRACE study, and 1,000 to 1,500 subjects contributed by 6 global collaborators. Subjects who had been exposed to COVID-19, were actively infected with it, or had recovered from it provided the deeply sampled blood TCRbeta repertoires that made up the dataset. The repertoires were released in a freely available public database meant as a resource for research on the immune response to SARS-CoV-2. Study-level results and caveats: How much clinical and demographic metadata was included differed by source and by participant, and the metadata was provided uncurated.

Participants in the prospective study were aged roughly 18 to 100 years, lived in under 30 United States geographic areas, and enrolled through a virtual design. In the prospective study, participants were assigned to cohorts based on the clinical history participants reported in a screening survey and a study questionnaire. Recovered participants in ImmuneRACE Cohort 3 were defined by two consecutive negative NP/OP PCR tests, clearance by a healthcare professional, or resolution of symptoms. Mobile phlebotomists in the prospective study collected whole blood, serum and a nasopharyngeal or oropharyngeal swab from every participant. Over an approximately 2-month period, participants in the prospective study had the option of providing additional blood draws and questionnaires. Prospective study blood samples were shipped either frozen or at room temperature before DNA extraction. A word on this clone: What antigen it recognizes has not been identified. No qualities accompany the bases; no much larger clone lies one base away.

TCRbeta CDR3 regions were amplified from genomic DNA using the immunoSEQ Assay, a bias-controlled multiplex PCR. As for the authors' bioinformatics: Within the assay, amplification of reference gene primers was used to estimate how many nucleated cells each sample contained. To quantify the absolute abundance of each unique TCRbeta CDR3 rearrangement, sequence reads were collapsed and filtered. For each sample, productive Simpson clonality was calculated as the square root of Simpson's diversity index across productive rearrangements. TCRdb mirrors the immuneACCESS table, restricted to in-frame sequences. Some clones are absent from its copies; in checked studies, under half trace to an unresolved V gene, and the reason for the others is unknown. V and J calls and clone size are copied from that table; D and trimming were computed from the DNA. This sample has about 210,000 clones in its table, and over 75% of those were observed once. Clones ranked in the top ten supply approximately 9.2% of the sample.

V sheds 5 bases and J sheds 3 bases, leaving 19 bases between their ends. CDR1 KGHSY and CDR2 FQNENV were looked up in the germline V gene. The CDR3, cysteine through phenylalanine, is 16 amino acids long. Only the CDR3 region is kept as DNA, spanning 48 bases read in frame from base 1. This receptor was obtained from a man aged 40-49 years who had recovered from COVID-19. Input material: PBMCs or T cells enriched from blood (not recorded which). This chain joins TRBV16 to TRBJ2-5, with TRBD1 as a weak D call on 6 bases. The DNA sequence follows: TGTGCCAGCAGCAGCGACGACAGGAATGGGGAAGAGACCCAGTACTTC. Its coded protein is CASSSDDRNGEETQYF.